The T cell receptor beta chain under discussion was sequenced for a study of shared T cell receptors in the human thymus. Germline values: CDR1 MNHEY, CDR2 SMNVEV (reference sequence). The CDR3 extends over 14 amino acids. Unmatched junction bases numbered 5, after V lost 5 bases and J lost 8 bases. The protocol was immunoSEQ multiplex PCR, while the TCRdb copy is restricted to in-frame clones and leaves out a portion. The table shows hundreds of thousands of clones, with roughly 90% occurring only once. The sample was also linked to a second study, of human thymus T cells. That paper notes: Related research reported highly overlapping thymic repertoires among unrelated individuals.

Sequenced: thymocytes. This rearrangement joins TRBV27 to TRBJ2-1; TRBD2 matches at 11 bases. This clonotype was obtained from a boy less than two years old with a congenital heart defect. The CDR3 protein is CASSPGTSGYEQFF. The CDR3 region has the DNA TGTGCCAGCAGTCCCGGGACTAGCGGCTATGAGCAGTTCTTC.